These T cell receptor beta chains were read from a single sample in a study of post-analysis software for immune sequencing data. A single record per CDR3 protein comes from TCRdb applying MiXCR to the PCR reads. Of over 150,000 distinct CDR3 sequences detected, under 40% appear once; the ten largest clones hold roughly 28%. Sequenced material: blood, taken after autologous hematopoietic stem cell transplantation. The receptors here all came from a girl between 5 and 17 years old with multiple sclerosis. Each CDR3 is given with its conserved first and last residue. D genes are given only for firm matches. Rows give clone size only sometimes, using once, few, many, or a class for an expanded clone.

TRBV7-3	-	TRBJ2-1	once	TGTGCCAGCAGTCAGGAATCGTCCTACAATGAGCAGTTCTTC	CASSQESSYNEQFF
TRBV28	-	TRBJ2-1	-	TGTGCCAGCAGCCCCCTCGGGGGAGAGCGAAAAAATGAGCAGTTCTTC	CASSPLGGERKNEQFF
TRBV7-9	-	TRBJ1-6	few	TGTGCCAGCAGCGGGGAAGGGGATTCACCCCTCCACTTT	CASSGEGDSPLHF
TRBV9	TRBD2	TRBJ2-7	-	TGTGCCAGCAGCGTAGGTGGGACTAGCGTCTACGAGCAGTACTTC	CASSVGGTSVYEQYF
TRBV20-1	TRBD1	TRBJ1-4	-	TGCAGTGCTACCCGACAGGGTGAGAGTGAAAAACTGTTTTTT	CSATRQGESEKLFF
TRBV7-8	-	TRBJ2-1	-	TGTGCCAGCAGGACACGGACAGGGAGGGAGACCCAGTTCTTC	CASRTRTGRETQFF
TRBV2	-	TRBJ2-3	-	TGTGCCAGCAGTGATTTAGGGGGAAGAGGTCCAGATACGCAGTATTTT	CASSDLGGRGPDTQYF
TRBV24-1	-	TRBJ2-1	-	TGTGCCACCAGTGATTTGCAGTCCCCGACAGCAGGGGCCGGAGGGAGAGGGGCCTACAATGAGCAGTTCTTC	CATSDLQSPTAGAGGRGAYNEQFF
TRBV20-1	TRBD2	TRBJ2-7	-	TGCAGTGCCCGACTAGCGGCCTCCTACGAGCAGTACTTC	CSARLAASYEQYF
TRBV6-5	TRBD2	TRBJ2-3	-	TGTGCCAGCAGTTCGTCTAGCGGGAGGACAGATACGCAGTATTTT	CASSSSSGRTDTQYF
TRBV28	TRBD1	TRBJ1-1	once	TGTGCCAGCAGTTCACTACAGGGGGGGGACACTGAAGCTTTCTTT	CASSSLQGGDTEAFF
TRBV12-3/TRBV12-4	-	TRBJ2-3	-	TGTGCCAGCAGTCTGACTAGAGGGAGGTTACATACGGAGTATTTT	CASSLTRGRLHTEYF
TRBV10-3	-	TRBJ1-5	few	TGTGCCATCAGTGAGTCCCTCATTTCAAAAGATCAGCCCCAGCATTTT	CAISESLISKDQPQHF
TRBV7-9	-	TRBJ2-1	-	TGTGCCAGCAGCCAGGTGAGGGGGGCCGACAATGAGCAGTTCTTC	CASSQVRGADNEQFF
TRBV9	-	TRBJ2-7	-	TGTGCCAGCAGCGCAGAGGCAGGTGGCTACGAGCAGTACTTC	CASSAEAGGYEQYF
TRBV20-1	-	TRBJ2-7	-	TGCAGTGCCGAACAGGGTAGCAACGAGCAGTACTTC	CSAEQGSNEQYF
TRBV4-1	TRBD2	TRBJ2-5	-	TGCGCCAGCACTAAGAGCGGGGCCCATTGGGAGACCCAGTACTTC	CASTKSGAHWETQYF
TRBV6-6	-	TRBJ1-1	-	TGTGCCAGCAGTTACTCGACTGGCAGGAGGAACACTGAAGCTTTCTTT	CASSYSTGRRNTEAFF
TRBV28	TRBD1	TRBJ1-5	-	TGTGCCAGCAGGACAGGGTGGGGGAATCAGCCCCAGCATTTT	CASRTGWGNQPQHF
TRBV20-1	TRBD2	TRBJ2-4	-	TGCAGTGCGATACAGGTGGGGGGGGACATTCAGTACTTC	CSAIQVGGDIQYF
TRBV30	TRBD1	TRBJ1-2	-	TGTGCCTGGAGTGTACAGGGGGCGGCCTATGGCTACACCTTC	CAWSVQGAAYGYTF
TRBV10-3	TRBD2	TRBJ2-7	-	TGTGCCATCAGTGGCCGACTAGCAGCTGGCGGGGGCGAGCAGTACTTC	CAISGRLAAGGGEQYF
TRBV24-1	-	TRBJ2-1	-	TGTGCCACCAGTGACCAGGGGTCCCAAGAGACCCAGTTCTTC	CATSDQGSQETQFF
TRBV9	TRBD2	TRBJ2-7	-	TGTGCCAGCAGCGTAGAAACTAGCGGGATACATGAGCAGTACTTC	CASSVETSGIHEQYF
TRBV3-1	-	TRBJ2-5	few	TGTGCCAGCAGCCAAGATCCGCTATCAAAAGAGACCCAGTACTTC	CASSQDPLSKETQYF
TRBV11-2	-	TRBJ1-6	few	TGTGCCAGCAGCTTAGGGGTTTCATATAATTCACCCCTCCACTTT	CASSLGVSYNSPLHF
TRBV15	-	TRBJ2-1	once	TGTGCCACCACTTCCGTCTCCTACAATGAGCAGTTCTTC	CATTSVSYNEQFF
TRBV5-1	-	TRBJ2-3	-	TGCGCCAGCAGCCCTGCGGGGAAAACAGATACGCAGTATTTT	CASSPAGKTDTQYF
TRBV20-1	-	TRBJ2-7	-	TGCAGTGCTGTTGGCTATAGTAGGCTTCAAGAGGCCCAGTACTTC	CSAVGYSRLQEAQYF